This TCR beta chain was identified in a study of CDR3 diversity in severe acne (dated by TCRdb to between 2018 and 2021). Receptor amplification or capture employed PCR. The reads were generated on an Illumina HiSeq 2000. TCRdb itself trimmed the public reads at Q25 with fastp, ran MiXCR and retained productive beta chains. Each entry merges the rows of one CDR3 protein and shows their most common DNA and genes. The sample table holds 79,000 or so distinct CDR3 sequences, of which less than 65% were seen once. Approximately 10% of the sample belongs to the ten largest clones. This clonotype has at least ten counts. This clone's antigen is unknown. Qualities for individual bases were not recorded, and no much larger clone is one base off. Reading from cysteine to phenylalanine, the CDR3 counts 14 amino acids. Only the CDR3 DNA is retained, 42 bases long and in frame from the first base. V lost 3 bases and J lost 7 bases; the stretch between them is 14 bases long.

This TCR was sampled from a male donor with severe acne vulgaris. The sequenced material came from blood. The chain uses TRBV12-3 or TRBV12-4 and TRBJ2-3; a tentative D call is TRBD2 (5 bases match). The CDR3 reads CASSFSRTGNTQYF. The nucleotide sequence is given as TGTGCCAGCAGTTTCTCTAGGACGGGGAATACGCAGTATTTT.